This paragraph covers one T cell receptor beta chain sequence. Its target antigen remains unknown. Nothing much larger sits one base from this clone, and base qualities are not available. These data belong to a study of identical twins listed by TCRdb under 2016. Study-level background: To test whether fetal clonotypes persist, the study used deep sequencing on TCR alpha and beta repertoires from monozygotic twins, unrelated adults of various ages, and cord blood. To rule out contamination, replicate twin experiments were performed at different times with different library preparation protocols. The paper as a whole reports these results and caveats: In monozygotic twins, out-of-frame TCR alpha sharing was systematically underestimated by recombination models, although the models agreed with sharing between unrelated individuals. Zero-insertion analyses could be partly confounded by invariant T cells such as MAIT and iNKT, though diverse VJ usage argued against such confounding for most clonotypes. Fewer insertions were carried by abundant cord blood beta clonotypes, a similar but weaker trend appeared in young adult naive repertoires, and no such trend appeared in memory repertoires. Compared with coincidental sharing between unrelated individuals, out-of-frame TCR alpha sequences shared between twins had an excess of sequences with low generation probability. Excess twin sharing in beta out-of-frame sequences was weaker because fewer shared sequences lowered the signal-to-noise ratio. Because the same donors could not be followed over many years, conclusions were based on cross-sectional statistical analysis.

From a lookup of the germline V gene (reference sequence), CDR1 and CDR2 are LNHDA and SQIVND. The cysteine opens and the phenylalanine closes a CDR3 of 14 amino acids. Solely the CDR3 DNA is kept, with 42 bases framed from the first base. Trimming takes 6 bases from V and 5 bases from J, and the germline ends sit 16 bases apart. Library method: 5' RACE. This sample was sequenced with an Illumina HiSeq 2000. A universal primer binding site was introduced by template switching, and a unique molecular identifier was present in the final cDNA, enabling accurate counting of TCR cDNA molecules. Specific primers in the conserved constant-segment region were used to synthesize first-strand cDNA for the TCR alpha and beta chains. To control for contamination, every cDNA library carried two barcodes: a SMART-Mk sample barcode plus Illumina barcodes. Two successive PCR steps introduced TruSeq adapter sequences along with Illumina sample barcodes. The Illumina HiSeq platform was used with custom primers to sequence TCR alpha and beta cDNA libraries. Under the source paper's analysis protocol: MiGEC was used to process raw reads and extract unique molecular identifiers, and MiXCR was used to find CDR3 positions. Recombination models were inferred per individual with the repgenHMM and IGoR tools using an EM algorithm. Shared clonotypes were analyzed with the tcR package in R, and sharing was normalized by the product of cloneset sizes. To study raw recombination free of thymic and clonal selection effects, out-of-frame nonproductive sequences were analyzed. Using fastp trimming at Q25 and MiXCR clonotype assembly, TCRdb reanalyzed the public sequencing data and kept in-frame beta chains. A single entry per CDR3 protein holds the most common genes and DNA from its merged rows. In this record, the V and J calls reflect TCRdb's handling and not the investigators' own analysis. Present in this sample are some 230,000 distinct CDR3 sequences, 5% to 7% of which were seen just once. The ten largest clonotypes hold 14% to 15% of the sample.

Every donor was a healthy Caucasian. The twin cohort consisted of three pairs of female monozygotic twins, all aged roughly 18 to 29 years. Positive isolation kits from Invitrogen were used to isolate CD4+ and CD8+ T cell populations. This sample also belongs to another study, concerning T cells expressing NK-cell markers. As that second study puts it: In sorted CD3+CD56+NKG2C+, CD3+CD56+NKG2C- and CD3+CD56-NKG2C+ T-cell subsets from eight or nine donors, TCR beta-chain repertoires were profiled. Seven of the eight sequenced donors were HCMV-seropositive and one was HCMV-seronegative. In several experiments an anti-gammadeltaTCR antibody was added to restrict sorting to alphabetaTCR-expressing T cells. In more than five donors, the dominant CD3+CD56+NKG2C+ clonotypes were found to rank among the top 10 CD8+ clonotypes and to make up about 1.0-7.5% of CD8+ T cells. Those dominant clonotypes were again the most abundant among CD3+CD56-NKG2C+ cells in a few donors, at roughly 25-60.1%. It remained unclear whether the expanded NKG2C-expressing T cell clones were specific for HCMV antigens. The study sequenced eight donors, all healthy volunteers chosen at random: three men and five women. HCMV serostatus was determined by detecting HCMV-specific IgG in serum with a commercial ELISA kit. MIGEC was used to demultiplex reads and group the reads by UMI, and MiTCR was used to assemble and quantify clonotypes. To exclude erroneous sequences, only TCR cDNA sequences supported by at least two reads were retained. The tcR package was used for downstream repertoire analysis, and clonotypes were matched across fractions by CDR3 nucleotide sequence plus V segment. VDJmatch was used to annotate antigen specificity against VDJdb, with one amino acid substitution in CDR3 permitted.

The sequence is built from TRBV19 and TRBJ1-2; the D gene identity is not certain. This sequence was found in a woman aged 18-29 years in good health. What was sequenced was CD8+ T cells sorted from blood. The base sequence is TGTGCCAGTAGGAGCAGCCCGATGGGGTATGGCTACACCTTC. This yields the protein CASRSSPMGYGYTF. With all but the CDR3 taken from the reference TRBV19 and TRBJ1-2 genes, the full variable domain is: DGGITQSPKYLFRKEGQNVTLSCEQNLNHDAMYWYRQDPGQGLRLIYYSQIVNDFQKGDIAEGYSVSREKKESFPLTVTSAQKNPTAFYLCASRSSPMGYGYTFGSGTRLTVV.